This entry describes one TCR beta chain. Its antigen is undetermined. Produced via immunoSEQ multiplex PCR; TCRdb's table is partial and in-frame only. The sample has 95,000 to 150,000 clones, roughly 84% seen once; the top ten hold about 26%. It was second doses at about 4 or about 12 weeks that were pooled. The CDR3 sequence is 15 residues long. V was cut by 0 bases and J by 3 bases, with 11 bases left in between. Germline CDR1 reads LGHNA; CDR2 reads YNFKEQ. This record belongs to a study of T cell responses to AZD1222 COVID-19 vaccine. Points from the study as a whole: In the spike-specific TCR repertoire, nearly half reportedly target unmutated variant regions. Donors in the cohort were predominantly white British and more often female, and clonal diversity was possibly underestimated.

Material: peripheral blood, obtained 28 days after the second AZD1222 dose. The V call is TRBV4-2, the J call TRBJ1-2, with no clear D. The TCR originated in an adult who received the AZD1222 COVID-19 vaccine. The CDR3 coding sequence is TGTGCCAGCAGCCAAGAGCTAGGCAAGGACTATGGCTACACCTTC. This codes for CASSQELGKDYGYTF.